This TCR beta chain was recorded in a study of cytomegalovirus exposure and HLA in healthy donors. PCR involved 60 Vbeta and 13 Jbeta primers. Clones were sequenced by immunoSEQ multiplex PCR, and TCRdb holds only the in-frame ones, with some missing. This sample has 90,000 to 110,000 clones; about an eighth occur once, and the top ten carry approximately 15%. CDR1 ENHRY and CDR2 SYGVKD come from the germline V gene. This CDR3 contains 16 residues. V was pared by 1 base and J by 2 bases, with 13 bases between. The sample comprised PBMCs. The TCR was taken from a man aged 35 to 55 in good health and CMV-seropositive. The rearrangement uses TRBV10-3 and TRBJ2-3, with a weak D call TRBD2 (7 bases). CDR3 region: CAISEWGGANTDTQYF. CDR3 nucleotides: TGTGCCATCAGTGAGTGGGGGGGGGCCAACACAGATACGCAGTATTTT.